The next 22 T cell receptor beta chains were all read from a single sample in a study of OX40 agonist ivuxolimab in advanced cancers. Only in-frame clones appear in the TCRdb table, and some are missing; sequencing was by immunoSEQ multiplex PCR. Altogether about 79,000 clones are present, around 93% being singletons, with the ten largest covering about 11%. The specimen comprised CD4+ or CD8+ T cells sorted from blood, sampled in a trial of the OX40 agonist ivuxolimab. These receptors were taken from an adult with an advanced solid tumor such as melanoma, head and neck, liver or kidney cancer.

The J gene is TRBJ2-5, the V gene TRBV9; 7 bases agree with TRBD2. Germline CDR1 reads SGDLS; CDR2 reads YYNGEE. The CDR3 has 14 amino acids. V was pared by 3 bases and J by 5 bases, with 7 bases of the junction left unmatched. The chain's CDR3 is CASSGRLATETQYF. The CDR3 DNA sequence: TGTGCCAGCAGCGGTCGACTAGCCACCGAGACCCAGTACTTC.

V usage is TRBV2 and J usage is TRBJ1-5, with unresolved D. Looked up from germline, CDR1 is SNHLY and CDR2 is FYNNEI. This CDR3 is 18 amino acids long. Trimming took off 2 bases at V and 0 bases at J, with 17 bases between the two ends. This chain's CDR3 is CASSESTEVSYSNQPQHF. Written as DNA, the CDR3 is TGTGCCAGCAGTGAAAGTACAGAAGTTTCGTATAGCAATCAGCCCCAGCATTTT.

This chain connects TRBV7-2 to TRBJ1-5, with D possibly matching TRBD1 (5 bases). The V and J ends lost 4 bases and 7 bases respectively, with 26 bases between them. Germline loops: CDR1 SGHTA, CDR2 FQGNSA. The CDR3 loop spans 18 amino acids. The CDR3 DNA reads as TGTGCCAGCAGCTCCGGCCCTCGGGACGAATCCATCCAGCAGCCCCAGCATTTT. It yields the protein CASSSGPRDESIQQPQHF.

CDR3 protein: CAIRQGNYGYTF. Here the CDR3 DNA reads TGTGCCATCAGGCAGGGTAACTATGGCTACACCTTC. The genes are TRBV10-3 and TRBJ1-2, with a tentative D call TRBD1 (5 bases). Trimming took 6 bases from V and 1 from J, leaving 6 bases between them. Germline V gene lookup returns CDR1 ENHRY and CDR2 SYGVKD. The CDR3 is 12 amino acids.

The J gene is TRBJ2-5, the V gene TRBV5-1; D not certain. The better agreement between TRBJ2-7 and the DNA end casts doubt on the J call. The CDR3 is 14 residues long. CDR1 is SGHRS, CDR2 YFSETQ, per germline. Written as DNA, the CDR3 is TGCGCCAGCAGCTTTGGTCCTAGCTCCTACGAGCAGTACTTC. This codes for CASSFGPSSYEQYF.

The chain combines TRBV19 with TRBJ2-1, with a weak D call TRBD1 (7 bases). Germline CDR1 reads LNHDA; CDR2 reads SQIVND (reference sequence). The CDR3 has 16 amino acids. With 1 base removed from V and 2 bases from J, the gap between germline ends came to 12 bases. The CDR3 reads CASSIAGGTAYNEQFF. For the CDR3, the DNA is TGTGCCAGTAGTATAGCTGGGGGGACAGCCTACAATGAGCAGTTCTTC.

The chain links TRBV15 to TRBJ2-4, with D perhaps assigned TRBD1 or TRBD2 (5 bases each). Germline lookup yields CDR1 LNHNV and CDR2 YYDKDF (reference sequence). The V end lost 6 bases, the J end lost 0 bases, and 24 bases lay between the germline ends. This CDR3 comprises 19 residues. CDR3 loop: CATSNRESRGTLAKNIQYF. DNA of the CDR3: TGTGCCACCAGTAACCGGGAATCGCGAGGGACCTTAGCCAAAAACATTCAGTACTTC.

V and J are TRBV15 and TRBJ2-2; no definite D call. Trimming shortened V by 0 bases and J by 4 bases, and 15 bases separated the two germline ends. The CDR3 is made up of 17 amino acids. Germline assignment: CDR1 LNHNV and CDR2 YYDKDF (reference sequence). CDR3 loop: CATSRDGQAYPTGELFF. The CDR3 bases are TGTGCCACCAGCAGAGATGGCCAGGCGTACCCCACCGGGGAGCTGTTTTTT.

The chain is built from TRBV5-6 and TRBJ2-5; D gene ambiguous. The CDR3 consists of 14 residues. The germline V gene has CDR1 SGHDT and CDR2 YYEEEE. The V gene lost 2 bases and the J gene lost 0 bases, with 8 bases spanning the gap. This chain's CDR3 is CASSFPTHQETQYF. DNA for the CDR3: TGTGCCAGCAGCTTTCCCACCCACCAAGAGACCCAGTACTTC. Variable domain in full (rest from reference TRBV5-6 and TRBJ2-5): DAGVTQSPTHLIKTRGQQVTLRCSPKSGHDTVSWYQQALGQGPQFIFQYYEEEERQRGNFPDRFSGHQFPNYSSELNVNALLLGDSALYLCASSFPTHQETQYFGPGTRLLVL.

The rearrangement uses TRBV19 and TRBJ1-5, with 10 bases identical to TRBD1. The CDR3 loop spans 15 amino acids. Germline CDR1 is LNHDA and CDR2 is SQIVND (reference sequence). Trimming at V came to 6 bases and at J to 7 bases, leaving 9 bases not matched to a gene. CDR3 loop: CASSTGTGAGQPQHF. CDR3 bases: TGTGCCAGTAGCACAGGGACAGGGGCAGGGCAGCCCCAGCATTTT.

This clone has just one count. The chain is built from TRBV7-9 and TRBJ1-5, with D possibly being TRBD1 (5 bases). The CDR3 spans 14 residues. From germline, CDR1 is SEHNR and CDR2 FQNEAQ (reference sequence). V lost 1 base and J lost 4, with 8 bases in between. CDR3 nucleotide sequence: TGTGCCAGCAGCTTAGGGGACCTTAATCAGCCCCAGCATTTT. Its translation: CASSLGDLNQPQHF.

This chain joins TRBV29-1 and TRBJ2-5; the D gene could be TRBD1 or TRBD2 (6 bases each). CDR3 length equals 14 residues. Germline assignment: CDR1 SQVTM and CDR2 ANQGSEA. V lost 2 bases, J lost 1 base, and 11 bases lay in between. CDR3: CSVEKRGVQETQYF. DNA of the CDR3: TGCAGCGTTGAAAAGAGGGGGGTCCAAGAGACCCAGTACTTC.

This clone was seen just once. V usage is TRBV27 and J usage is TRBJ2-7; the match to TRBD1 covers 9 bases. CDR1 is MNHEY, CDR2 SMNVEV, per germline (reference sequence). V dropped 3 bases and J dropped 2; count of bases not matched to a gene: 2. CDR3 size: 14 residues. The CDR3 coding sequence is TGTGCCAGCAGTTTCACAGGGGGCCCCTACGAGCAGTACTTC. Its protein product is CASSFTGGPYEQYF.

The rearrangement joins TRBV7-8 to TRBJ1-1; D unresolved. V dropped 2 bases and J dropped 6 bases, with 10 bases sitting between them. The CDR3 runs to 13 residues. Germline loops: CDR1 SGHVS, CDR2 FQNEAQ. The CDR3 DNA sequence: TGTGCCAGCAGCTTATCTGGGTGGGCTGAAGCTTTCTTT. This sequence encodes CASSLSGWAEAFF. The complete variable domain, with remaining parts taken from reference TRBV7-8 and TRBJ1-1, reads GAGVSQSPRYKVAKRGQDVALRCDPISGHVSLFWYQQALGQGPEFLTYFQNEAQLDKSGLPSDRFFAERPEGSVSTLKIQRTQQEDSAVYLCASSLSGWAEAFFGQGTRLTVV.

This chain links TRBV6-6 with TRBJ1-1, with 7 bases that match TRBD1. The CDR3 consists of 16 residues. Germline CDR1 and CDR2: MNHNY and SVGAGI (reference sequence). Losses at the gene ends were 2 bases for V and 4 bases for J; bases not matched to a gene: 10. CDR3 loop: CASSYPPGGDGTEAFF. The DNA of the CDR3 is TGTGCCAGCAGTTACCCGCCAGGGGGTGACGGCACTGAAGCTTTCTTT.

The chain links TRBV4-1 to TRBJ2-2; D ambiguous. This CDR3 is built from 14 residues. With 1 base removed from V and 6 bases from J, the gap between germline ends came to 9 bases. CDR1 is MGHRA, CDR2 YSYEKL, per germline. Here the CDR3 DNA reads TGCGCCAGCAGCCAAGGAGCGTCCCCCGGGGAGCTGTTTTTT. This translates into CASSQGASPGELFF.

The chain uses TRBV6-6 and TRBJ2-7; TRBD1 matches at 7 bases. Trimming cost V 4 bases and J 2 bases; bases outside gene matches: 2. The germline gives CDR1 MNHNY, CDR2 SVGAGI (reference sequence). The CDR3 loop spans 13 amino acids. Written as DNA, the CDR3 is TGTGCCAGCAGTTTGGGACAGACCTACGAGCAGTACTTC. Its translation is CASSLGQTYEQYF.

CDR3 region: CASSYVNPQETQYF. DNA for the CDR3: TGTGCCAGCAGTTACGTCAATCCCCAAGAGACCCAGTACTTC. This chain links TRBV6-6 with TRBJ2-5; D gene uncertain. V shed 2 bases and J shed 1 base, with 8 bases lying between them. The CDR3 is 14 amino acids. Germline-derived CDR1 and CDR2 are MNHNY and SVGAGI (reference sequence).

This chain uses TRBV25-1 with TRBJ1-6, with 8 nucleotides matching TRBD1. The CDR3 runs to 16 residues. Germline assignment: CDR1 MGHDK and CDR2 SYGVNS. V lost 4 bases, J lost 6 bases, and 8 bases stayed unmatched. CDR3 bases: TGTGCCAGCAGTGGACAGGGGAAGAGGGGTAATTCACCCCTCCACTTT. Protein: CASSGQGKRGNSPLHF.

This chain links TRBV6-5 with TRBJ2-1, with D unresolved. Germline V gene data show CDR1 as MNHEY and CDR2 as SVGAGI. The germline V and J ends were trimmed by 0 bases and 2 bases, with 8 bases remaining between them. CDR3 size: 15 residues. In DNA, the CDR3 is TGTGCCAGCAGTTACTCAGGGCCGACCTACAATGAGCAGTTCTTC. Translation gives CASSYSGPTYNEQFF.

In this sample, this clone turned up a few times. The chain couples TRBV4-2 to TRBJ1-2; weak D call: TRBD1 (6 bases). The CDR3 totals 15 residues. The germline CDR1 and CDR2 sequences are LGHNA and YNFKEQ. V was clipped by 2 bases and J by 4 bases, with 14 bases between them. CDR3 sequence: CASSQPTGPVYGYTF. CDR3 DNA: TGTGCCAGCAGCCAACCCACAGGGCCCGTCTATGGCTACACCTTC.

The rearrangement links TRBV27 to TRBJ2-7; possibly TRBD1 or TRBD2 for D (5 bases each). This CDR3 has 14 residues. V lost 2 bases and J 5 bases, leaving 13 bases between the germline ends. Germline CDR1 is MNHEY and CDR2 is SMNVEV (reference sequence). The CDR3 region has the DNA TGTGCCAGCAGTTTAGGGGCGGGTGGCCACGAGCAGTACTTC. This gives the protein CASSLGAGGHEQYF.